The 25 T cell receptor beta chains reported below all come from one sample, sequenced in a study of radiotherapy plus CTLA-4 blockade in lung cancer. Method: immunoSEQ multiplex PCR; TCRdb's copy keeps in-frame clones and lacks some. The data contain fewer than 45,000 clones, roughly 72% of them singletons. This sample comprised peripheral blood, obtained from a patient treated with radiotherapy plus ipilimumab. The receptors come from a human donor with non-small cell lung cancer who had stable disease on radiotherapy plus ipilimumab.

This clone is classed as large. This chain connects TRBV12-5 to TRBJ1-2; TRBD1 matches 12 bases. The germline CDR1 and CDR2 sequences are LGHNT and FRNRAP. The CDR3 totals 16 residues. Losses at the gene ends were 2 bases for V and 6 bases for J; bases not matched to a gene: 7. The CDR3 nucleotides read TGTGCTAGTGGTTTGTCTGGGACAGGGGGCGGCAATGGCTACACCTTC. Translation: CASGLSGTGGGNGYTF.

The rearrangement joins TRBV7-9 to TRBJ1-1; the match to TRBD1 covers 7 bases. Trimming removed 0 bases from V and 7 bases from J; junction bases left unmatched: 8. Per germline, CDR1 SEHNR and CDR2 FQNEAQ (reference sequence). This CDR3 has 15 amino acids. CDR3 DNA sequence: TGTGCCAGCAGCTTAGCACAGGGGAGGATTAATGAAGCTTTCTTT. Translation gives CASSLAQGRINEAFF.

This clone was seen many times. V usage is TRBV6-5 and J usage is TRBJ2-7; 10 nucleotides agree with TRBD1. Germline V gene data show CDR1 as MNHEY and CDR2 as SVGAGI. The CDR3 covers 14 residues. With V trimmed by 6 bases and J by 5 bases, 7 bases remained unmatched. The CDR3 region has the DNA TGTGCCAGCAGGAAGAGACAGGGGGCCAACGAGCAGTACTTC. It yields the protein CASRKRQGANEQYF.

This clone was counted between two and nine times. This chain joins TRBV6-4 and TRBJ2-2; D perhaps matches TRBD1 (5 bases). The V end lost 2 bases, the J end lost 4 bases, and 5 bases lay between the germline ends. Germline V lookup: CDR1 MRHNA, CDR2 SNTAGT. The CDR3 totals 13 residues. The CDR3 nucleotides are TGTGCCAGCAGTGACAGGGGCACCGGGGAGCTGTTTTTT. This gives the protein CASSDRGTGELFF.

The chain recombines TRBV5-1 with TRBJ2-1, with D tentatively TRBD1 (5 bases). V was pared by 0 bases and J by 9 bases, with 16 bases between. Per the germline V gene, CDR1 is SGHRS and CDR2 is YFSETQ. The CDR3 contains 15 residues. CDR3 nucleotides: TGCGCCAGCAGCTTGGAGGCTGCAAGAAGGGGTGAGCAGTTCTTC. This translates into CASSLEAARRGEQFF.

This chain connects TRBV11-3 to TRBJ2-1, with 7 bases matching TRBD1. Unmatched junction bases numbered 7, after V lost 4 bases and J lost 4 bases. The CDR3 is 15 amino acids. Germline V gene sequence: CDR1 SGHNT, CDR2 YENEEA. CDR3 coding DNA: TGTGCCAGCAGCTCGCCAGGGGGTCCTTACAATGAGCAGTTCTTC. It codes for CASSSPGGPYNEQFF.

The chain has TRBV19 and TRBJ1-5; perhaps TRBD1 as D (6 bases). The CDR3 consists of 16 residues. Germline V lookup: CDR1 LNHDA, CDR2 SQIVND (reference sequence). V was trimmed by 6 bases and J by 4 bases, leaving 19 bases between them. The CDR3 protein is CASSPGVLTGNQPQHF. The CDR3 nucleotides read TGTGCCAGTAGCCCAGGGGTGCTGACGGGGAATCAGCCCCAGCATTTT.

The chain has TRBV11-3 and TRBJ1-2, with a weak D call TRBD1 (6 bases). Germline-derived CDR1 and CDR2 are SGHNT and YENEEA. The V end lost 5 bases, the J end lost 4 bases, and 17 bases lay between the germline ends. This CDR3 has 15 residues. The CDR3 bases are TGTGCCAGCAGCCCCGTCGGGGGGGGCAGCTATGGCTACACCTTC. This encodes CASSPVGGGSYGYTF.

The J gene is TRBJ2-5, the V gene TRBV5-1; 9 bases are shared with TRBD2. The tail of the sequence fits TRBJ2-7 better, so the J call may be wrong. Per the germline V gene, CDR1 is SGHRS and CDR2 is YFSETQ. This CDR3 is built from 15 residues. As DNA, the CDR3 is TGCGCCAGCAGCTTGTTAGCGGGGGCCTCCTACGAGCAGTACTTC. It codes for CASSLLAGASYEQYF.

This clone was detected only once. V gene TRBV5-6 combines with J gene TRBJ1-1; 8 nucleotides match TRBD1. Looked up from germline, CDR1 is SGHDT and CDR2 is YYEEEE. The CDR3 covers 15 residues. V gave up 2 bases and J gave up 4 bases; unmatched junction bases: 7. CDR3 loop: CASSLPRQGSTEAFF. For the CDR3, the DNA is TGTGCCAGCAGCTTACCCCGACAGGGGTCCACTGAAGCTTTCTTT.

The chain links TRBV7-9 to TRBJ2-3; no clear D. This CDR3 is built from 13 residues. Trimming left V 0 bases short and J 6 bases short, with 7 bases between. In germline, CDR1 is SEHNR, CDR2 FQNEAQ (reference sequence). CDR3 bases: TGTGCCAGCAGCTTAGCGATAGTCGATACGCAGTATTTT. Its translation: CASSLAIVDTQYF.

The chain carries TRBV5-4 and TRBJ1-2, with D unresolved. The CDR3 consists of 14 residues. From germline, CDR1 is SGHNT and CDR2 YYREEE (reference sequence). Trimming shortened V by 4 bases and J by 5 bases, and 15 bases separated the two germline ends. Here the CDR3 reads CASSRSTEIYGYTF. CDR3 nucleotide sequence: TGTGCCAGCAGCCGATCGACGGAGATTTATGGCTACACCTTC.

The chain is built from TRBV14 and TRBJ2-3, with a weak D call TRBD1 (5 bases). V was pared by 4 bases and J by 6 bases, with 11 bases between. CDR1 is SGHDN, CDR2 FVKESK, per germline. This CDR3 has 13 amino acids. The CDR3 loop is CASSPVTGDTQYF. CDR3 DNA sequence: TGTGCCAGCAGCCCCGTCACAGGCGATACGCAGTATTTT.

The chain employs TRBV5-1 and TRBJ2-2; 9 bases agree with TRBD1. The J segment lost 3 bases and the V segment lost 1 base, leaving 4 bases of the junction unmatched. Germline V gene lookup returns CDR1 SGHRS and CDR2 YFSETQ. CDR3 size: 16 residues. This chain's CDR3 is CASSLMGQGDTGELFF. As DNA, the CDR3 is TGCGCCAGCAGCTTGATGGGACAGGGTGACACCGGGGAGCTGTTTTTT.

CDR3 amino acids: CASSLLIGFGETQYF. CDR3 coding DNA: TGTGCCAGCAGCTTACTGATCGGGTTTGGGGAGACCCAGTACTTC. The gene calls are TRBV7-9 and TRBJ2-5, with D unclear. This CDR3 spans 15 amino acids. Germline V lookup: CDR1 SEHNR, CDR2 FQNEAQ (reference sequence). The ends were cut back, 2 bases at V and 5 bases at J, with 15 bases in the middle. The entire variable domain, with the rest obtained from reference TRBV7-9 and TRBJ2-5, is as follows: DTGVSQNPRHKITKRGQNVTFRCDPISEHNRLYWYRQTLGQGPEFLTYFQNEAQLEKSRLLSDRFSAERPKGSFSTLEIQRTEQGDSAMYLCASSLLIGFGETQYFGPGTRLLVL.

The chain uses TRBV2 and TRBJ1-1; weak D call: TRBD1 (5 bases). V was shortened by 7 bases and J by 1 base, with 16 bases between the two germline ends. There are 15 residues in the CDR3. The V gene's germline CDR1 is SNHLY and CDR2 FYNNEI. The CDR3 region is CASTFGGEGNTEAFF. CDR3 DNA sequence: TGTGCCAGCACCTTTGGGGGGGAAGGGAACACTGAAGCTTTCTTT.

This clone was counted between two and nine times. The rearrangement joins TRBV19 to TRBJ2-7; 9 bases are a match to TRBD1. The germline V gene encodes CDR1 LNHDA and CDR2 SQIVND (reference sequence). CDR3 length equals 13 residues. The V and J ends lost 4 bases and 3 bases, in that order; junction bases with no gene match: 1. The DNA for the CDR3 is TGTGCCAGTAGTAGGGACAGGGACTACGAGCAGTACTTC. Residues: CASSRDRDYEQYF. Looking up the rest from reference TRBV19 and TRBJ2-7 gives the full variable domain: DGGITQSPKYLFRKEGQNVTLSCEQNLNHDAMYWYRQDPGQGLRLIYYSQIVNDFQKGDIAEGYSVSREKKESFPLTVTSAQKNPTAFYLCASSRDRDYEQYFGPGTRLTVT.

CDR3 in DNA: TGCAGCGCTTCGACACAGAGCCTTCGCACAGATACGCAGTATTTT. Its protein is CSASTQSLRTDTQYF. The rearrangement uses TRBV29-1 and TRBJ2-3; no reliable D call. CDR1 SQVTM and CDR2 ANQGSEA come from the germline V gene. V was clipped by 7 bases and J by 1 base, with 18 bases between them. This CDR3 has 15 residues.

V usage is TRBV5-6 and J usage is TRBJ1-2; 11 bases map to TRBD1. Germline V CDR1 and CDR2: SGHDT, YYEEEE. CDR3 size: 16 residues. Trimming cost V 2 bases and J 4 bases; bases outside gene matches: 7. In nucleotides, the CDR3 is TGTGCCAGCAGCTTCGGGAGGACAGGGGGCGCCTATGGCTACACCTTC. This codes for CASSFGRTGGAYGYTF.

The CDR3 reads CASSSEGDTQYF. The CDR3 DNA follows: TGTGCCAGCAGCTCCGAGGGAGATACGCAGTATTTT. This chain joins TRBV5-6 and TRBJ2-3; D may be TRBD2 (5 bases). Trimming took 3 bases from V and 5 from J, leaving 7 bases between them. This CDR3 region has 12 residues. The germline gives CDR1 SGHDT, CDR2 YYEEEE. The full variable domain, in which reference TRBV5-6 and TRBJ2-3 provide the parts outside the CDR3, is DAGVTQSPTHLIKTRGQQVTLRCSPKSGHDTVSWYQQALGQGPQFIFQYYEEEERQRGNFPDRFSGHQFPNYSSELNVNALLLGDSALYLCASSSEGDTQYFGPGTRLTVL.

V gene TRBV2 combines with J gene TRBJ1-2, with TRBD1 as a possible D gene (5 bases). This CDR3 is 15 amino acids long. Germline assignment: CDR1 SNHLY and CDR2 FYNNEI. Trimming removed 6 bases from V and 5 bases from J, with 19 bases in between. DNA for the CDR3: TGTGCCAGCAGCGCCAGGGTCTCATCCATATATGGCTACACCTTC. It specifies CASSARVSSIYGYTF.

This sequence joins TRBV15 and TRBJ1-2; maybe TRBD1 (5 bases). The germline gives CDR1 LNHNV, CDR2 YYDKDF (reference sequence). With 0 bases removed from V and 8 bases from J, the gap between germline ends came to 10 bases. The CDR3 loop spans 13 amino acids. The CDR3: CATSRDLGEGYTF. In nucleotides, the CDR3 is TGTGCCACCAGCAGAGATCTAGGGGAAGGCTACACCTTC.

This rearrangement joins TRBV2 to TRBJ2-4, with D tentatively TRBD1 (6 bases). The CDR3 spans 13 residues. Germline V gene data show CDR1 as SNHLY and CDR2 as FYNNEI. With 2 bases removed from V and 7 bases from J, the gap between germline ends came to 9 bases. The CDR3 coding sequence is TGTGCCAGCAGTGAACAAACAGGGAACATTCAGTACTTC. Protein sequence: CASSEQTGNIQYF. The full variable domain, completed using reference TRBV2 and TRBJ2-4, is EPEVTQTPSHQVTQMGQEVILRCVPISNHLYFYWYRQILGQKVEFLVSFYNNEISEKSEIFDDQFSVERPDGSNFTLKIRSTKLEDSAMYFCASSEQTGNIQYFGAGTRLSVL.

V and J are TRBV5-1 and TRBJ2-7, with 8 bases aligning to TRBD1. Losses at the gene ends were 4 bases for V and 7 bases for J; bases not matched to a gene: 16. The CDR3 length is 16 residues. Looked up from germline, CDR1 is SGHRS and CDR2 is YFSETQ. Written as DNA, the CDR3 is TGCGCCAGCAGCCAAGATTTGTCGACAGGGGTAGAGGAGCAGTACTTC. Translated, it gives CASSQDLSTGVEEQYF.

The chain joins TRBV13 to TRBJ2-1; D perhaps matches TRBD1 (6 bases). Germline CDR1 PRHDT, CDR2 FYEKMQ (reference sequence). V was cut by 4 bases and J by 3 bases, with 13 bases left in between. The CDR3 contains 15 residues. The CDR3 DNA reads TGTGCCAGCAGCTCTCGACAGGCAAGCTACAATGAGCAGTTCTTC. Its protein product is CASSSRQASYNEQFF. The full variable domain, its missing parts supplied by reference TRBV13 and TRBJ2-1, is AAGVIQSPRHLIKEKRETATLKCYPIPRHDTVYWYQQGPGQDPQFLISFYEKMQSDKGSIPDRFSAQQFSDYHSELNMSSLELGDSALYFCASSSRQASYNEQFFGPGTRLTVL.